The sequence of this T cell receptor beta chain was determined in a study of T cells after yellow fever vaccination. Overall study context: When fractions had low cell numbers, they were prepared with SMART-Seq v4 Ultra Low Input.

Remarks on this clonotype: Its target is not known.

Study-wide points: Only a small proportion of the clonotypes turned up in both the CD4 and the CD8 compartments, likely arising from convergent recombination. Subsequent booster samples again held most clones from primary vaccination (approximately 95% CD4, about 90% CD8).

Conversion of TCR transcripts into cDNA relied on 5'RACE template switching, which added a universal primer site and UMIs. TCRdb redid the calling of the 5' RACE reads with MiXCR, one entry per CDR3 protein. The profile shows about 340,000 distinct CDR3 sequences, about 12% of them singletons. The CDR3 runs 13 residues. Germline V gene sequence: CDR1 SGHTA, CDR2 FQGNSA. J lost 8 bases, V lost 5 bases, and 8 bases had no gene match. The sample was CD4+ T cells sorted from PBMCs, taken 15 days after the yellow fever booster vaccination. The chain links TRBV7-2 to TRBJ1-2; 7 nucleotides line up with TRBD1. The receptor was isolated from a man between 18 and 29 years old who received the YFV17D yellow fever vaccine. The CDR3 spells CASSPTGEEGYTF. DNA of the CDR3: TGTGCCAGCAGCCCCACAGGGGAGGAGGGCTACACCTTC.